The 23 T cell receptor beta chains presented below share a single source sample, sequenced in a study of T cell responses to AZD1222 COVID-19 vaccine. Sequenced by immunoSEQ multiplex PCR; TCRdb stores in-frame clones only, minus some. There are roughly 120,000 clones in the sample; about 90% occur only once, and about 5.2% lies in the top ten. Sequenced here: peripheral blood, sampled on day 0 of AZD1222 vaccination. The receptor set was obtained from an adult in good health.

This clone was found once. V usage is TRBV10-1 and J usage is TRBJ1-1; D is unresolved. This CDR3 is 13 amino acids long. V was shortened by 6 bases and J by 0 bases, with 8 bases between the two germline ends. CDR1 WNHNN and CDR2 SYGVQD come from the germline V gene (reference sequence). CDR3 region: CASRETMNTEAFF. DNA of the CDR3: TGCGCCAGCAGGGAGACTATGAACACTGAAGCTTTCTTT.

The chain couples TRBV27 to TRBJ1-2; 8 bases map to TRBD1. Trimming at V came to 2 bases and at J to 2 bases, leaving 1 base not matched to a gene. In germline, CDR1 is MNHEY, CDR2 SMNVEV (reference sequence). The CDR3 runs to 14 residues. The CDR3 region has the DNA TGTGCCAGCAGTTTACAGGGGGCAAACTATGGCTACACCTTC. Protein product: CASSLQGANYGYTF.

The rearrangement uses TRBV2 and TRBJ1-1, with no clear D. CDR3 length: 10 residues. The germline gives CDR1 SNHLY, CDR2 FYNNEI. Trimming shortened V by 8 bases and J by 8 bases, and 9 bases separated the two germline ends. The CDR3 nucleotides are TGTGCCAGCGGAATGGCGGAAGCTTTCTTT. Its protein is CASGMAEAFF.

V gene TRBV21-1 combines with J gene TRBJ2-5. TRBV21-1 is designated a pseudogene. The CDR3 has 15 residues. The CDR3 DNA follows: TGTGCCAGCAGCGGACGGGCCTCAGAGGCTGAGACCCAGTACTTC. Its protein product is CASSGRASEAETQYF.

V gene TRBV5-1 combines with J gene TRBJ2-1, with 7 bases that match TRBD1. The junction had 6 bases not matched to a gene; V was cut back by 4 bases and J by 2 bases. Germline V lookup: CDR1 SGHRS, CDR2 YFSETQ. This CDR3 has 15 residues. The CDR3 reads CASSGTGVAYNEQFF. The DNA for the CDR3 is TGCGCCAGCAGCGGCACAGGGGTGGCCTACAATGAGCAGTTCTTC.

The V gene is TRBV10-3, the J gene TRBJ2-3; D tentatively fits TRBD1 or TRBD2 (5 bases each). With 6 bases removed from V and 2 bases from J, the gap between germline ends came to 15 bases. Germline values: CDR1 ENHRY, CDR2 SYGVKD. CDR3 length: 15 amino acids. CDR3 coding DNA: TGTGCCATCAGGGGGGACGGACTTTCCACAGATACGCAGTATTTT. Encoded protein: CAIRGDGLSTDTQYF.

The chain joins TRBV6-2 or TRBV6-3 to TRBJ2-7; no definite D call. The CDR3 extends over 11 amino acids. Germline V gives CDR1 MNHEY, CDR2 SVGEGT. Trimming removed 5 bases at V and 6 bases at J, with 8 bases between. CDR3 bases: TGTGCCAGCAGTGCCCTCGGCGAGCAGTACTTC. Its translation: CASSALGEQYF.

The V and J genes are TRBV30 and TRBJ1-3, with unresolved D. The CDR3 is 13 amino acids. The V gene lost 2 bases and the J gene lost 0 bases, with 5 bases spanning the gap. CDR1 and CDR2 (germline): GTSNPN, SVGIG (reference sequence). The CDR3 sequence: CAWSKFSGNTIYF. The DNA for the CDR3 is TGTGCCTGGAGTAAGTTCTCTGGAAACACCATATATTTT.

Here the CDR3 reads CASSTRLGNYEQYF. In nucleotides, the CDR3 is TGTGCCAGCAGCACTCGACTAGGGAACTACGAGCAGTACTTC. The V gene is TRBV9, the J gene TRBJ2-7; TRBD2 is a possible D gene (6 bases). Germline assignment: CDR1 SGDLS and CDR2 YYNGEE. The length of the CDR3 is 14 residues. Trimming shortened V by 4 bases and J by 3 bases, and 14 bases separated the two germline ends.

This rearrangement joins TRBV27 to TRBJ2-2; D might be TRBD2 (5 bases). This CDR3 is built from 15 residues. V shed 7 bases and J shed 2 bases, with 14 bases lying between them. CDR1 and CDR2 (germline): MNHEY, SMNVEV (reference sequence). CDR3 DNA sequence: TGTGCCAGCACCGGACTTCTCCCTAACACCGGGGAGCTGTTTTTT. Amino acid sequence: CASTGLLPNTGELFF.

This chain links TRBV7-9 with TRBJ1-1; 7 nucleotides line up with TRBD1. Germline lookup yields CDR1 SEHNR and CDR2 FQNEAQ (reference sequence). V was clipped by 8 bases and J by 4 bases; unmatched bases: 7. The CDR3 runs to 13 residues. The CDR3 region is CASGGGMGTEAFF. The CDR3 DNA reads TGTGCCAGCGGAGGGGGCATGGGCACTGAAGCTTTCTTT.

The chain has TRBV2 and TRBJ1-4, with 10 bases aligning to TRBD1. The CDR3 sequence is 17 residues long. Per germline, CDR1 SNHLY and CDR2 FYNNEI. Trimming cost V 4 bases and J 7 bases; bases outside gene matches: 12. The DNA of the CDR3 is TGTGCCAGCAGTGCCCATGGGGCCGGGACAGGGGCTGAAAAACTGTTTTTT. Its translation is CASSAHGAGTGAEKLFF.

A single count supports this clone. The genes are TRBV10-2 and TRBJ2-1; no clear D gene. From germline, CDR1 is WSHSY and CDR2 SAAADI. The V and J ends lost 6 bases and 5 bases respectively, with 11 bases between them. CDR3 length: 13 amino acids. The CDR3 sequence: CASRESSHNEQFF. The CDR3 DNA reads TGCGCCAGCAGAGAGAGCTCGCACAATGAGCAGTTCTTC.

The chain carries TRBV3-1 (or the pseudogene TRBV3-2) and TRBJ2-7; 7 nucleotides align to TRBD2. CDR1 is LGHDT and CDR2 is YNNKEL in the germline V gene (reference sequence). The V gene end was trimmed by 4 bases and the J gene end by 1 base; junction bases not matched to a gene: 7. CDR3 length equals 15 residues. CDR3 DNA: TGTGCCAGCAGCCGATCTTCAGCGGGATCCTACGAGCAGTACTTC. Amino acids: CASSRSSAGSYEQYF.

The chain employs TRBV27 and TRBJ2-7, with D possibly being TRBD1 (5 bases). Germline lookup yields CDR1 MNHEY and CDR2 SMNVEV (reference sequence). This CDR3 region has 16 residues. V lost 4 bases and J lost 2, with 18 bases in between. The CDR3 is CASSSSGWGNTYEQYF. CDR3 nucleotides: TGTGCCAGCAGTTCCTCAGGGTGGGGAAATACCTACGAGCAGTACTTC.

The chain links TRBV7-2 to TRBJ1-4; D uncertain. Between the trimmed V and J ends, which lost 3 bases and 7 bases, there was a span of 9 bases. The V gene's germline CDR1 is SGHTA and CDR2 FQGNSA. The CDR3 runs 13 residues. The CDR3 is CASSFGIIEKLFF. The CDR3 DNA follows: TGTGCCAGCAGCTTTGGCATTATTGAAAAACTGTTTTTT.

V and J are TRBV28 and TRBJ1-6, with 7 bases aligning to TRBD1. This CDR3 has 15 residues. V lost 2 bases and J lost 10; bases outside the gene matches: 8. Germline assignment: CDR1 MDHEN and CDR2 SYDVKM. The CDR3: CASSLGDSQRSPLHF. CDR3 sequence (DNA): TGTGCCAGCAGTTTAGGGGACAGTCAAAGGTCACCCCTCCACTTT.

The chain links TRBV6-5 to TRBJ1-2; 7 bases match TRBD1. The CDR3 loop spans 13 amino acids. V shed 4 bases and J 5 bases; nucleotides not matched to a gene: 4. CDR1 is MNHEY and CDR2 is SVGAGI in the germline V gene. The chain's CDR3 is CASSSGTEYGYTF. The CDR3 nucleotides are TGTGCCAGCAGTTCCGGGACAGAATATGGCTACACCTTC.

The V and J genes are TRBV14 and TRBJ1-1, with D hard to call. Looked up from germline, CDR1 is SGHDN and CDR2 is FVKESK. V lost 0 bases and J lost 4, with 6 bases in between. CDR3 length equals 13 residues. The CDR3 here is CASSQDPSTEAFF. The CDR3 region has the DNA TGTGCCAGCAGCCAAGATCCCAGCACTGAAGCTTTCTTT. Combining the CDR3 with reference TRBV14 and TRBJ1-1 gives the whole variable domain EAGVTQFPSHSVIEKGQTVTLRCDPISGHDNLYWYRRVMGKEIKFLLHFVKESKQDESGMPNNRFLAERTGGTYSTLKVQPAELEDSGVYFCASSQDPSTEAFFGQGTRLTVV.

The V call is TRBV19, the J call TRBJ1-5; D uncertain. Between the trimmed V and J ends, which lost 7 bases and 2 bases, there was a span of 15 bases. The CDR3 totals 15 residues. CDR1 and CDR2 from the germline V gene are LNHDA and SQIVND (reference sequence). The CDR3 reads CASIDRGLGNQPQHF. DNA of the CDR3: TGTGCCAGTATCGATCGAGGGTTGGGCAATCAGCCCCAGCATTTT.

The CDR3 loop reads CASSQEQQGAQKLFF. The CDR3 bases are TGTGCCAGCAGCCAAGAACAACAGGGGGCGCAAAAACTGTTTTTT. The gene calls are TRBV4-2 and TRBJ1-4, with TRBD1 matching over 9 bases. CDR3 size: 15 residues. Germline V lookup: CDR1 LGHNA, CDR2 YNFKEQ. J lost 9 bases, V lost 0 bases, and 5 bases had no gene match.

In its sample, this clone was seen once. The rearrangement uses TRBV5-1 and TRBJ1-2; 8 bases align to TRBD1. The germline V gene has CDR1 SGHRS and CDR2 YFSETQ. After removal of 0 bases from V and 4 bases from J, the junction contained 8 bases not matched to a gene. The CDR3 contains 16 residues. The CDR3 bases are TGCGCCAGCAGCTTGGGGGCAGGGGGCGAGGGCTATGGCTACACCTTC. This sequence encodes CASSLGAGGEGYGYTF.

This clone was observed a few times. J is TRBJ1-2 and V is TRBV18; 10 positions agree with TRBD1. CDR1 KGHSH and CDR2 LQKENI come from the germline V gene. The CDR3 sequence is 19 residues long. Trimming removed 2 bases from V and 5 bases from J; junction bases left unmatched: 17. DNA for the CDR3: TGTGCCAGCTCACCATCGGGTGGGACAGGGGTCTCCACTTGGTATGGCTACACCTTC. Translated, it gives CASSPSGGTGVSTWYGYTF.